A single sample is the source of the 5 T cell receptor beta chains below, sequenced in a study of T-cell reconstitution after alpha-beta-depleted transplantation in children. Unique molecular identifiers were used in preparing the TCRbeta library. TCRdb called the PCR reads again in MiXCR, with one record for every CDR3 protein. The data show about 120,000 distinct CDR3 sequences, about 9.4% seen once. The source material was PBMCs, sampled before TCRalphabeta/CD19-depleted stem cell transplant. The source of these receptors is a boy aged 2 to 10 with acute lymphoblastic leukemia, due to receive a stem cell transplant.

The gene calls are TRBV20-1 and TRBJ2-1, with 14 bases that match TRBD2. This CDR3 spans 19 amino acids. Trimming removed 1 base from V and 0 bases from J; junction bases left unmatched: 8. The V gene's germline CDR1 is DFQATT and CDR2 SNEGSKA (reference sequence). CDR3 amino acids: CSARGLGTSGSISYNEQFF. The CDR3 region has the DNA TGCAGTGCTAGAGGCCTCGGGACTAGCGGGAGTATCTCCTACAATGAGCAGTTCTTC.

This chain uses TRBV11-2 with TRBJ2-7; 9 bases agree with TRBD2. This CDR3 contains 15 residues. V was pared by 4 bases and J by 2 bases, with 6 bases of the junction left unmatched. Germline CDR1 SGHAT, CDR2 FQNNGV. CDR3 amino acids: CASSSTLAGAYEQYF. CDR3 coding DNA: TGTGCCAGCAGCTCCACCTTAGCGGGGGCCTACGAGCAGTACTTC.

Only a few counts were recorded for this clonotype. This chain joins TRBV5-6 and TRBJ1-6; D not resolved. The CDR3 has 14 residues. Trimming shortened V by 1 base and J by 3 bases, and 5 bases separated the two germline ends. Germline CDR1 reads SGHDT; CDR2 reads YYEEEE. CDR3 region: CASSLLDYNSPLHF. The CDR3 coding sequence is TGTGCCAGCAGCTTGCTCGACTATAATTCACCCCTCCACTTT.

The chain has TRBV11-2 and TRBJ2-6; D gene ambiguous. The CDR3 length is 18 residues. Between the trimmed V and J ends, which lost 1 base and 2 bases, there was a span of 15 bases. CDR1 and CDR2 (germline): SGHAT, FQNNGV. CDR3 sequence (DNA): TGTGCCAGCAGCTTAGGCGAGAGAAGAGGAGCTGGGGCCAACGTCCTGACTTTC. Residues: CASSLGERRGAGANVLTF.

The chain combines TRBV2 with TRBJ2-7; D gene unclear. Germline CDR1 and CDR2: SNHLY and FYNNEI. Between the trimmed V and J ends, which lost 8 bases and 2 bases, there was a span of 16 bases. CDR3 size: 14 residues. The CDR3 loop is CASCYLTVTYEQYF. The CDR3 DNA follows: TGTGCCAGCTGCTACTTGACTGTTACCTACGAGCAGTACTTC.